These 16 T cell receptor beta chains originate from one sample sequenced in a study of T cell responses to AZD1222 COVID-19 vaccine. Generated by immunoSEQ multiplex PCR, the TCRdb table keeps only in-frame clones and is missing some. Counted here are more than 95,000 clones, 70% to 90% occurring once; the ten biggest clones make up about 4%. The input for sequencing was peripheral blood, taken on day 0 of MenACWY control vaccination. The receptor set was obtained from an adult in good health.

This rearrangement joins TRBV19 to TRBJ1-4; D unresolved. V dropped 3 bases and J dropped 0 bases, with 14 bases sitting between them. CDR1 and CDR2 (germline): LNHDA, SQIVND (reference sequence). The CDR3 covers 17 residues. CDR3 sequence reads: CASSMVTERPTNEKLFF. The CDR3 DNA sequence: TGTGCCAGTAGTATGGTAACAGAGAGACCAACTAATGAAAAACTGTTTTTT.

The CDR3 is CASSGQGHYGYTF. As DNA, the CDR3 is TGTGCCAGCAGCGGACAGGGTCACTATGGCTACACCTTC. The chain recombines TRBV9 with TRBJ1-2; TRBD1 agrees at 7 bases. Germline-derived CDR1 and CDR2 are SGDLS and YYNGEE. V lost 3 bases to trimming and J lost 3 bases; unmatched junction nucleotides: 2. CDR3 size: 13 residues.

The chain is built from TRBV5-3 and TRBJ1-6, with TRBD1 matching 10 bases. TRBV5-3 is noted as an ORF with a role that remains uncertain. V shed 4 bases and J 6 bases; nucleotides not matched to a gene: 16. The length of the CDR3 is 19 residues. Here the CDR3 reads CARSPRQGAFKAPNSPLHF. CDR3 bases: TGTGCCAGAAGCCCTCGACAGGGGGCTTTCAAGGCCCCTAATTCACCCCTCCACTTT.

CDR3 in amino acids: CAWSVRGTGPRETQYF. The CDR3 coding sequence is TGTGCCTGGAGTGTACGCGGGACAGGGCCGCGGGAGACCCAGTACTTC. The rearrangement links TRBV30 to TRBJ2-5, with TRBD1 matching 9 bases. The CDR3 spans 16 residues. V dropped 0 bases and J dropped 5; count of bases not matched to a gene: 10. The V gene's germline CDR1 is GTSNPN and CDR2 SVGIG (reference sequence).

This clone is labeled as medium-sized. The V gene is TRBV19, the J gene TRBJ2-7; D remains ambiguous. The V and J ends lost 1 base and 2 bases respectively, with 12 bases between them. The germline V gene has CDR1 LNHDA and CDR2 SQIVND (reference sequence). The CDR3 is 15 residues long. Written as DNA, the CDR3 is TGTGCCAGTAGTATAGGGCACTTGGACCCCTACGAGCAGTACTTC. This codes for CASSIGHLDPYEQYF.

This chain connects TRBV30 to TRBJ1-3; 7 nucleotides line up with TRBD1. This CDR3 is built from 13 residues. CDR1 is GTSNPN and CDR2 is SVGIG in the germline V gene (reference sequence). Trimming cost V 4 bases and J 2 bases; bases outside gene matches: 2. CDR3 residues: CAWKQGAGNTIYF. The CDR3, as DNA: TGTGCCTGGAAGCAGGGGGCTGGAAACACCATATATTTT.

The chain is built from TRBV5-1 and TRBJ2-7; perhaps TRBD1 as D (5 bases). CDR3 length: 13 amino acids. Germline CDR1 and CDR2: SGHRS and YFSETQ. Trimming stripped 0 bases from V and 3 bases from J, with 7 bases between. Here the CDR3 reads CASSLGTNYEQYF. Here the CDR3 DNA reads TGCGCCAGCAGCTTGGGGACAAACTACGAGCAGTACTTC.

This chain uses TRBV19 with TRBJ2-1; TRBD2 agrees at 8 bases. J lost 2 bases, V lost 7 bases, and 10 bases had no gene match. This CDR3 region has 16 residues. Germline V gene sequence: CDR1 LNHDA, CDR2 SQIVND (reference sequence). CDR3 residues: CASKGRGAVAYNEQFF. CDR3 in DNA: TGTGCCAGTAAGGGGCGGGGGGCCGTGGCCTACAATGAGCAGTTCTTC.

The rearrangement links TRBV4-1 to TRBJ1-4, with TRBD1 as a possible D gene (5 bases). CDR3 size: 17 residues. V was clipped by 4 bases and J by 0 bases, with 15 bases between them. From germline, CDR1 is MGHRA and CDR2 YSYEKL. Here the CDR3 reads CASSPLGRAATNEKLFF. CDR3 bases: TGCGCCAGCAGCCCCCTAGGCAGGGCTGCAACTAATGAAAAACTGTTTTTT.

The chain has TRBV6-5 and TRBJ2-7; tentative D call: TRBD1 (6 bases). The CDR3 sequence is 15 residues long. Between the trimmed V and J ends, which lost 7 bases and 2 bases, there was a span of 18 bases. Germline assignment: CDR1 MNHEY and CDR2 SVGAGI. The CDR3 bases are TGTGCCAGCAATAATGGGGGCTCGTTTGCCTACGAGCAGTACTTC. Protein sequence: CASNNGGSFAYEQYF.

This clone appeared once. The chain's CDR3 is CASSSGQRMNTEAFF. CDR3 sequence (DNA): TGCGCCAGCAGCTCGGGACAGAGGATGAACACTGAAGCTTTCTTT. The chain joins TRBV5-1 to TRBJ1-1; 7 nucleotides line up with TRBD1. This CDR3 spans 15 amino acids. After removal of 3 bases from V and 0 bases from J, the junction contained 5 bases not matched to a gene. Germline V gene data show CDR1 as SGHRS and CDR2 as YFSETQ.

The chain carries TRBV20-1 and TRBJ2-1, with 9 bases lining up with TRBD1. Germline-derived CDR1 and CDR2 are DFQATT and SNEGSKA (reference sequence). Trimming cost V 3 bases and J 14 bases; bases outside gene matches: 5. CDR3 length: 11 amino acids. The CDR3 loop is CSASLRDREFF. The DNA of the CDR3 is TGCAGTGCTAGCCTCCGGGACAGGGAGTTCTTC.

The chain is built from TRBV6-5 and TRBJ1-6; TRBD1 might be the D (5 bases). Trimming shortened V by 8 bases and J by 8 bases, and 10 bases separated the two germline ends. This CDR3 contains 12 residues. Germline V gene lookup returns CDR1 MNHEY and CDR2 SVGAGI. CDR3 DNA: TGTGCCAGCGGGGGTTGGGATTCACCCCTCCACTTT. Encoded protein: CASGGWDSPLHF.

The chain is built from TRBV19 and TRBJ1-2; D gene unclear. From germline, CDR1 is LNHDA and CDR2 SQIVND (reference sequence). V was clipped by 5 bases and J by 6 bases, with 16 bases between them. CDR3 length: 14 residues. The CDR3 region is CASSPPSDGDGYTF. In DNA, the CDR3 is TGTGCCAGTAGTCCTCCTTCCGATGGGGATGGCTACACCTTC.

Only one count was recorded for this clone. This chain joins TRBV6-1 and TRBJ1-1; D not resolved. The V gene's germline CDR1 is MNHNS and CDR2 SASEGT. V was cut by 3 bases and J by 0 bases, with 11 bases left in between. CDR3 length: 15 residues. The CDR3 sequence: CASSDFQDLNTEAFF. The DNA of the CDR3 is TGTGCCAGCAGTGATTTTCAGGACCTGAACACTGAAGCTTTCTTT.

CDR3 coding DNA: TGTGCCAGTGCCCTCAGCTGGGCCAACGAGCAGTTCTTC. The encoded protein is CASALSWANEQFF. The chain combines TRBV19 with TRBJ2-1; D uncertain. CDR1 and CDR2 (germline): LNHDA, SQIVND (reference sequence). The germline V and J ends were trimmed by 8 bases and 10 bases, with 18 bases remaining between them. The CDR3 contains 13 residues.